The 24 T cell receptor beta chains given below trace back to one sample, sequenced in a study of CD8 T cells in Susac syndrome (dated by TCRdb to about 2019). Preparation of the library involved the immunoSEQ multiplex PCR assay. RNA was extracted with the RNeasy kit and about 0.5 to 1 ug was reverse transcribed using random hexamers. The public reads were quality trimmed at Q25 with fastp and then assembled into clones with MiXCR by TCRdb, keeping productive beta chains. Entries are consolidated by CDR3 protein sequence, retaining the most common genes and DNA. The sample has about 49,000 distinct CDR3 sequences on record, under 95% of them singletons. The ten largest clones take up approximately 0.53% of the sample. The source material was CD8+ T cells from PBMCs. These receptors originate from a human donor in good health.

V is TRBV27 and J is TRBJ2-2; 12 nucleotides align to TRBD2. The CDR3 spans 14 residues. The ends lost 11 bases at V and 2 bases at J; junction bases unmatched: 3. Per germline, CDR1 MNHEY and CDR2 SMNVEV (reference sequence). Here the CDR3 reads CAAGLAGNTGELFF. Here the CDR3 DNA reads TGTGCCGCCGGACTAGCGGGAAACACCGGGGAGCTGTTTTTT.

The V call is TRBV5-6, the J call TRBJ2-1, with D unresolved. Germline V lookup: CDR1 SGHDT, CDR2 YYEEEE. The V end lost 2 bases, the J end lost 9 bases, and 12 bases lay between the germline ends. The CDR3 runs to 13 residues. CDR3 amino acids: CASSFGLTGEQFF. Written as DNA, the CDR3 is TGTGCCAGCAGCTTTGGCCTAACGGGTGAGCAGTTCTTC.

CDR3 in DNA: TGTGCCAGCAGCCCGACTAGCGGGAGCTATAACTCCCTTCGCCCCTACAATGAGCAGTTCTTC. Residues: CASSPTSGSYNSLRPYNEQFF. J is TRBJ2-1 and V is TRBV5-6, with TRBD2 matching 12 bases. Germline values: CDR1 SGHDT, CDR2 YYEEEE. The CDR3 totals 21 residues. J was trimmed by 2 bases and V by 4 bases; bases with no gene match: 19.

DNA of the CDR3: TGCGCCAGCAGCCAAGTCAGGGAGGAGCAGTTCTTC. Protein sequence: CASSQVREEQFF. V gene TRBV5-1 combines with J gene TRBJ2-1, with D perhaps being TRBD1 or TRBD2 (5 bases each). CDR1 and CDR2 from the germline V gene are SGHRS and YFSETQ. The CDR3 is 12 residues long. V was cut by 4 bases and J by 10 bases, with 12 bases left in between.

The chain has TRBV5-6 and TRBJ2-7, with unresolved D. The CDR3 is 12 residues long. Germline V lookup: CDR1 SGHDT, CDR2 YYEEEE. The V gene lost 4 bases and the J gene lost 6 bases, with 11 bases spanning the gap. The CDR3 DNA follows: TGTGCCAGCAGCGCCCGAGGTCCCGAGCAGTACTTC. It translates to CASSARGPEQYF.

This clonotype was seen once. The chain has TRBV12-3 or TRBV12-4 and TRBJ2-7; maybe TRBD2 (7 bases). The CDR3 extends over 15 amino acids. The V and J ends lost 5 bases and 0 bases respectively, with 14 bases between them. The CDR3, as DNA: TGTGCCAGCAGTCCTCGCCGGGGGGCCTCCTACGAGCAGTACTTC. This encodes CASSPRRGASYEQYF.

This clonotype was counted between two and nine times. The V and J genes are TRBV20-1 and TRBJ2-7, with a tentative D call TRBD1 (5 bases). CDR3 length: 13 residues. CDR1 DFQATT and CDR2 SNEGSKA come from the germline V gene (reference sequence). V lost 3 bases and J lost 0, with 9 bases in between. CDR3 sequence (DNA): TGCAGTGCTAGTTCTGGGGCCTCCTACGAGCAGTACTTC. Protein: CSASSGASYEQYF.

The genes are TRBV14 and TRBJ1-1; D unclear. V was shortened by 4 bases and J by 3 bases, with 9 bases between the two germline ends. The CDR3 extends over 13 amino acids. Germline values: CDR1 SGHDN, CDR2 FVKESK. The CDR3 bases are TGTGCCAGCAGCCCCGGACGGTACACTGAAGCTTTCTTT. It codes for CASSPGRYTEAFF.

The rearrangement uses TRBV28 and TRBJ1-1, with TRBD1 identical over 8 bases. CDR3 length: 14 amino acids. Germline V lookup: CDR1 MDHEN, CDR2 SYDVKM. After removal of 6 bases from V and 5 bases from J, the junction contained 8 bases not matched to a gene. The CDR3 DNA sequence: TGTGCCAGCAGGACCACAGGGGGGTGGACTGAAGCTTTCTTT. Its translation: CASRTTGGWTEAFF.

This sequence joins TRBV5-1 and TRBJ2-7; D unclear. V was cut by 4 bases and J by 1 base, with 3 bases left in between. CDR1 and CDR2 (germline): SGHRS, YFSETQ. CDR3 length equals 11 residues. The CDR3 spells CASSESYEQYF. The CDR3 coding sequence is TGCGCCAGCAGCGAGTCCTACGAGCAGTACTTC.

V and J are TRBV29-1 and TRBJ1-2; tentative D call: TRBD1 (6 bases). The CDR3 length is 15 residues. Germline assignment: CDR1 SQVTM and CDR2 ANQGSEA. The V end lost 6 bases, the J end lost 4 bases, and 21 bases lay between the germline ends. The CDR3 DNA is TGCAGCGTGCCGGCGGACGGCCAGGGGCTCTATGGCTACACCTTC. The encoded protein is CSVPADGQGLYGYTF. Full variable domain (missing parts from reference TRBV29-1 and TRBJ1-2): SAVISQKPSRDICQRGTSLTIQCQVDSQVTMMFWYRQQPGQSLTLIATANQGSEATYESGFVIDKFPISRPNLTFSTLTVSNMSPEDSSIYLCSVPADGQGLYGYTFGSGTRLTVV.

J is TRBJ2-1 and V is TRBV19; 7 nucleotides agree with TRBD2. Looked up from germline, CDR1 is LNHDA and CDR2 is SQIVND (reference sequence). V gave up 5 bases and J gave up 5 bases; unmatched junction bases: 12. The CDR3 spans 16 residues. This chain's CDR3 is CASSAMLAVSNNEQFF. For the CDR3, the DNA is TGTGCCAGTAGTGCCATGCTAGCGGTCTCTAACAATGAGCAGTTCTTC. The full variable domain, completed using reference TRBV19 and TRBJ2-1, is DGGITQSPKYLFRKEGQNVTLSCEQNLNHDAMYWYRQDPGQGLRLIYYSQIVNDFQKGDIAEGYSVSREKKESFPLTVTSAQKNPTAFYLCASSAMLAVSNNEQFFGPGTRLTVL.

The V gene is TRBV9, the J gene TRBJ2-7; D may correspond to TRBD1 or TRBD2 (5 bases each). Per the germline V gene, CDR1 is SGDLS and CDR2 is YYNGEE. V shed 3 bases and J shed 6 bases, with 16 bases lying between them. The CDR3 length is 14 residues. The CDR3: CASSAGTPPIEQYF. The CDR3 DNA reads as TGTGCCAGCAGCGCCGGGACCCCCCCGATCGAGCAGTACTTC.

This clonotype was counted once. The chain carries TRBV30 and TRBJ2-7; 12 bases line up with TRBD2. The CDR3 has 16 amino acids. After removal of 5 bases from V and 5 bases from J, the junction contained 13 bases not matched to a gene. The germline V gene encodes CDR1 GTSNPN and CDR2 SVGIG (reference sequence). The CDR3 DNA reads TGTGCCTGGGGACCTAGCGGGAGGGCCGAATTCCACGAGCAGTACTTC. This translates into CAWGPSGRAEFHEQYF.

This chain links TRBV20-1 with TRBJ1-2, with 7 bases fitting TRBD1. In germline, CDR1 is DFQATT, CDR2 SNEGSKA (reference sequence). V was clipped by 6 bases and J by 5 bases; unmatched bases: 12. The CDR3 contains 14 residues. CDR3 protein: CSANSPDRVYGYTF. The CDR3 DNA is TGCAGTGCAAACTCTCCCGACAGGGTGTATGGCTACACCTTC.

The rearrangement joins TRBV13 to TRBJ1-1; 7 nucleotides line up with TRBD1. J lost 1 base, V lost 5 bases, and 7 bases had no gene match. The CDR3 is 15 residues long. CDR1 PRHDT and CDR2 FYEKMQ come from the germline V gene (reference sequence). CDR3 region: CASSPRTGRNTEAFF. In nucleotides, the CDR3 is TGTGCCAGCAGCCCAAGGACAGGTCGGAACACTGAAGCTTTCTTT.

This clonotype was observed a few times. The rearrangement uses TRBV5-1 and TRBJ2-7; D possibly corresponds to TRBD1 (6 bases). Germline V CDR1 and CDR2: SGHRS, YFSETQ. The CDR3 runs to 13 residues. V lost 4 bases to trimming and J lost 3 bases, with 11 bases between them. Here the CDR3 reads CASSLTGSYEQYF. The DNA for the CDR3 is TGCGCCAGCAGCCTTACAGGGAGCTACGAGCAGTACTTC. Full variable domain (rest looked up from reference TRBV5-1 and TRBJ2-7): KAGVTQTPRYLIKTRGQQVTLSCSPISGHRSVSWYQQTPGQGLQFLFEYFSETQRNKGNFPGRFSGRQFSNSRSEMNVSTLELGDSALYLCASSLTGSYEQYFGPGTRLTVT.

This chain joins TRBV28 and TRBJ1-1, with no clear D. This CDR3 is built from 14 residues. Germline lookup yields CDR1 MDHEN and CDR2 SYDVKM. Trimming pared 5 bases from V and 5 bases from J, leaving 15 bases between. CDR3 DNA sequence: TGTGCCAGCAGTCCGGTAAAGGAGGTGACTGAAGCTTTCTTT. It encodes CASSPVKEVTEAFF.

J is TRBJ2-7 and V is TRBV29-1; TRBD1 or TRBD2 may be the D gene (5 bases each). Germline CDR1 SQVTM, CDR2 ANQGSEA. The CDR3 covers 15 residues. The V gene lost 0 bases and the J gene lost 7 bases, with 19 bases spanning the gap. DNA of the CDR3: TGCAGCGTTGAAGACGGGACGTCGTTTTATGGGGAGCAGTACTTC. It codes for CSVEDGTSFYGEQYF.

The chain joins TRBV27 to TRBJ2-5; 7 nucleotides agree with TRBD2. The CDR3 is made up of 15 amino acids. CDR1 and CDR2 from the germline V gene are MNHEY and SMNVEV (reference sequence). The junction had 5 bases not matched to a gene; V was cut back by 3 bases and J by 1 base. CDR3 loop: CASSFLAAPQETQYF. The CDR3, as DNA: TGTGCCAGCAGTTTTCTAGCGGCCCCCCAAGAGACCCAGTACTTC.

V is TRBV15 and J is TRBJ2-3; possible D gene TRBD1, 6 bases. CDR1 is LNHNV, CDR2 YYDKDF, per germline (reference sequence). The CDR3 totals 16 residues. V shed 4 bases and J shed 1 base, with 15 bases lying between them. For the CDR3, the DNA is TGTGCCACCAGCATAAGACAGGCTCTGGGCACAGATACGCAGTATTTT. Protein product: CATSIRQALGTDTQYF.

This chain's CDR3 is CASSPKTSGTYEQYF. Written as DNA, the CDR3 is TGTGCCAGCAGCCCAAAGACTAGCGGGACCTACGAGCAGTACTTC. V is TRBV7-9 and J is TRBJ2-7; the match to TRBD2 covers 11 bases. With V trimmed by 5 bases and J by 2 bases, 5 bases remained unmatched. Germline assignment: CDR1 SEHNR and CDR2 FQNEAQ (reference sequence). This CDR3 comprises 15 residues.

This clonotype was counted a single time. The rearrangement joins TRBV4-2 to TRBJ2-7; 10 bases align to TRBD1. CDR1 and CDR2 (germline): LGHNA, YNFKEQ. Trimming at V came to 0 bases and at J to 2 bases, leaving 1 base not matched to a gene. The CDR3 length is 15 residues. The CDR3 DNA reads TGTGCCAGCAGCCAAGAGGGGACAGGGGCCTACGAGCAGTACTTC. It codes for CASSQEGTGAYEQYF.

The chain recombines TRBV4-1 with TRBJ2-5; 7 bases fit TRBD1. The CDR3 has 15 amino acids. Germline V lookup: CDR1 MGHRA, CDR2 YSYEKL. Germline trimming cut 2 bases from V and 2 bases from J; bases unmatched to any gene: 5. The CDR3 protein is CASSQSPGQQETQYF. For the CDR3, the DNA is TGCGCCAGCAGCCAATCCCCGGGACAGCAAGAGACCCAGTACTTC.